The clone carrying this TCR beta chain has more than one count but fewer than ten. What it recognizes is unknown. The sample belongs to a study of T-cell reconstitution after alpha-beta-depleted transplantation in children. The CDR3 has 11 amino acids. Germline V gene sequence: CDR1 DFQATT, CDR2 SNEGSKA (reference sequence). The V gene end was trimmed by 6 bases and the J gene end by 7 bases; junction bases not matched to a gene: 3. Whole-study results and caveats: Where alpha-beta T cells came from about two months after transplant was reportedly several hundred expanded graft clones.

During its preparation, the TCRbeta library received unique molecular identifiers. TCRdb ran MiXCR on the PCR reads and lists one entry per CDR3 protein. The sample shows about 460,000 distinct CDR3 sequences, about 10% of them seen only once. The gene calls are TRBV20-1 and TRBJ2-1, with TRBD2 matching 7 bases. The input for sequencing was PBMCs, mostly from graft donor cells, taken 180 days after TCRalphabeta/CD19-depleted stem cell transplant. The TCR was taken from a female patient aged 2-9 years who had a stem cell transplant for aplastic anemia, so the T cells may come from the graft donor. The CDR3 DNA follows: TGCAGTGCGGAGGGAGGGAATGAGCAGTTCTTC. This translates into CSAEGGNEQFF.